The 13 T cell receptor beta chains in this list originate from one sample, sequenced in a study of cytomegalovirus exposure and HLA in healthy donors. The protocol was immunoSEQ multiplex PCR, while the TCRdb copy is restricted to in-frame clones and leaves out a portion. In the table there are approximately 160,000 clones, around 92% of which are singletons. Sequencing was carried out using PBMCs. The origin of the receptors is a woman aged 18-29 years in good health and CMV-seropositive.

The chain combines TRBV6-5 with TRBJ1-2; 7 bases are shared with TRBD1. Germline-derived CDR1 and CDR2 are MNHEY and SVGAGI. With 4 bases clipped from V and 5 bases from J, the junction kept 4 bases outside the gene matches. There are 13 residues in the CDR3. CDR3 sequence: CASSLTGAYGYTF. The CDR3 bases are TGTGCCAGCAGTTTAACAGGGGCGTATGGCTACACCTTC.

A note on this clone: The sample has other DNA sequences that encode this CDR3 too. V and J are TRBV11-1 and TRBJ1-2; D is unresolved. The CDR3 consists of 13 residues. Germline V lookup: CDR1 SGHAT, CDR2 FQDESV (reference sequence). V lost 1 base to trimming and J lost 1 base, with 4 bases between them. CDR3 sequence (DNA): TGTGCCAGCAGCTTAGTCCGTAACTATGGCTACACCTTC. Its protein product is CASSLVRNYGYTF. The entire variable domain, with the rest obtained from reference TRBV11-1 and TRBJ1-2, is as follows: EAEVAQSPRYKITEKSQAVAFWCDPISGHATLYWYRQILGQGPELLVQFQDESVVDDSQLPKDRFSAERLKGVDSTLKIQPAELGDSAMYLCASSLVRNYGYTFGSGTRLTVV.

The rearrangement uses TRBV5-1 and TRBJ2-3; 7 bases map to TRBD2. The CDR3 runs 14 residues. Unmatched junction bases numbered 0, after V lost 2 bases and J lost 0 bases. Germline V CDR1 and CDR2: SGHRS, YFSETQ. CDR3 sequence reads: CASSFSGSTDTQYF. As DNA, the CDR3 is TGCGCCAGCAGCTTTAGCGGGAGCACAGATACGCAGTATTTT. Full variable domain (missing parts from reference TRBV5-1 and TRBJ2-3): KAGVTQTPRYLIKTRGQQVTLSCSPISGHRSVSWYQQTPGQGLQFLFEYFSETQRNKGNFPGRFSGRQFSNSRSEMNVSTLELGDSALYLCASSFSGSTDTQYFGPGTRLTVL.

CDR3 bases: TGTGCCAGCACACCTAGAGCGGGAGTGGAGACCCAGTACTTC. It specifies CASTPRAGVETQYF. The gene calls are TRBV6-6 and TRBJ2-5; 8 bases are shared with TRBD2. This CDR3 has 14 residues. The V segment lost 7 bases and the J segment 5 bases; nucleotides outside the gene matches: 9. Germline lookup yields CDR1 MNHNY and CDR2 SVGAGI (reference sequence).

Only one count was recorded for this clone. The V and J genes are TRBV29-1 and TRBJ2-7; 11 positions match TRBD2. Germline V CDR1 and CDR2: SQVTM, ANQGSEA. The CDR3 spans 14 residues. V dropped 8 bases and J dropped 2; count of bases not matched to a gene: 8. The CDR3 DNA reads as TGCAGCAGTACGACTAGCGGGGAACCCTACGAGCAGTACTTC. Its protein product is CSSTTSGEPYEQYF.

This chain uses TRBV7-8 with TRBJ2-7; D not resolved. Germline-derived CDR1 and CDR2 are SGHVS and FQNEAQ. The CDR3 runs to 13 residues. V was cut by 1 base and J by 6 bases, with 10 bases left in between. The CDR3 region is CASSLVPESEQYF. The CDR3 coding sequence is TGTGCCAGCAGCTTAGTACCGGAGTCCGAGCAGTACTTC.

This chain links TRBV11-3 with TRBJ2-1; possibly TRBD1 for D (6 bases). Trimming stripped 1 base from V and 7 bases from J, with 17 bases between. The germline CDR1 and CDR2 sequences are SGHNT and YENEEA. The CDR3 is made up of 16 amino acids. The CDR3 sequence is CASSLGGPAGANEQFF. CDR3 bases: TGTGCCAGCAGCTTAGGGGGTCCTGCAGGGGCAAATGAGCAGTTCTTC.

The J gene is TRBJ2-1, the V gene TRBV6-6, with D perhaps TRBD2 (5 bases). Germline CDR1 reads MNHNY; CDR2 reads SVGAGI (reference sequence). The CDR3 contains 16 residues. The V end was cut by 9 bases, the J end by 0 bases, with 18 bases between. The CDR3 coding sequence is TGTGCCAGTAGAGGGTTACGGGCCGGCTCCTACAATGAGCAGTTCTTC. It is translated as CASRGLRAGSYNEQFF.

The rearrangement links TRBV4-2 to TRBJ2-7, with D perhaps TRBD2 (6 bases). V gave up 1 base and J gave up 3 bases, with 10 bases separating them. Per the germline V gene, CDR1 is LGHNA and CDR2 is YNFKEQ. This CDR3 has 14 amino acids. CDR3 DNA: TGTGCCAGCAGCCAAGTGGTCGGGAGCTACGAGCAGTACTTC. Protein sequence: CASSQVVGSYEQYF.

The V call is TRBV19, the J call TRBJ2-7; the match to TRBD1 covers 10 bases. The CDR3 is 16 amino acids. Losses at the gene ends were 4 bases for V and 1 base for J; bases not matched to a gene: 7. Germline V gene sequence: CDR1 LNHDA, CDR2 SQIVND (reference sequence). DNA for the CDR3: TGTGCCAGTAGTACCCCGGGACAGGGGATATCCTACGAGCAGTACTTC. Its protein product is CASSTPGQGISYEQYF.

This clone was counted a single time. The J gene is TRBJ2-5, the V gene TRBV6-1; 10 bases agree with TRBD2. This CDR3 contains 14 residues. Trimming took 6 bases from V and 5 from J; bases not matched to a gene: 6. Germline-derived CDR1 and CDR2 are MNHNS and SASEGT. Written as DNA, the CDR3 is TGTGCCAGCAGGGGGCTAGCGGGAGAGGAGACCCAGTACTTC. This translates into CASRGLAGEETQYF.

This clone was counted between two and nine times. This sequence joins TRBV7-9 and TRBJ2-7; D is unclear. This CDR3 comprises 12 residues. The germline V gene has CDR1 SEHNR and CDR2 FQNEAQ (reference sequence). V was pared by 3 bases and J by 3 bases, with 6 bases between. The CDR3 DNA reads TGTGCCAGCAGCTTGGAGAACTACGAGCAGTACTTC. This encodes CASSLENYEQYF. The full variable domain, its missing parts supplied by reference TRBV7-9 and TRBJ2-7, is DTGVSQNPRHKITKRGQNVTFRCDPISEHNRLYWYRQTLGQGPEFLTYFQNEAQLEKSRLLSDRFSAERPKGSFSTLEIQRTEQGDSAMYLCASSLENYEQYFGPGTRLTVT.

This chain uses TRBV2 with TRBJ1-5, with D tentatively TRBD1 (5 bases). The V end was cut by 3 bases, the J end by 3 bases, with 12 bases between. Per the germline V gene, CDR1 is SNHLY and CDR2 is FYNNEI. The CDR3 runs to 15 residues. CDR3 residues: CASSERQGFNQPQHF. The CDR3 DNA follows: TGTGCCAGCAGTGAGCGGCAGGGATTCAATCAGCCCCAGCATTTT.